This T cell receptor beta chain emerged from a study of regulatory T cells in long-lasting Graves disease. Study-wide results and limits: Favored gene segments in persistent disease were TRBV28, TRBJ1-2 and TRBJ2-5.

As to time point: persistent/refractory GD, antithyroid drugs over 5 years with positive TRAb. PBMC RNA was the source of the TCR library. Combining iRepertoire HTBI primers with Arm-PCR of CDR3 regions, the authors built TCR beta libraries. MiXCR, run by TCRdb on the multiplex PCR reads, gives a single entry per CDR3 protein. The table records more than 650,000 distinct CDR3 sequences, about 32% of them present only once. The CDR3 sequence is 13 residues long. Losses at the gene ends were 6 bases for V and 5 bases for J; bases not matched to a gene: 4. Germline V lookup: CDR1 WSHSY, CDR2 SAAADI. With respect to this clonotype: Its antigen is currently unknown.

The chain employs TRBV10-2 and TRBJ1-1; TRBD1 matches 9 bases. Material: peripheral blood mononuclear cells (PBMCs), obtained when the disease was refractory, from a patient treated with antithyroid drugs. The origin of this receptor is a female donor with Graves disease. As DNA, the CDR3 is TGCGCCAGCAGCCACGACAGGGGGACTGAAGCTTTCTTT. It encodes CASSHDRGTEAFF.